These T cell receptor beta chains were read from a single sample in a study of T cell changes during pregnancy in multiple sclerosis. Data came from immunoSEQ multiplex PCR; TCRdb stores just in-frame clones and leaves some out. The sample includes roughly 66,000 clones, about 90% of them seen just once. The sequences come from peripheral blood, collected in the first trimester of pregnancy. The receptors derive from a female donor with multiple sclerosis, enrolled in a pregnancy study. Both conserved end residues are part of each CDR3. Fields, in order: D gene, V gene, J gene, clone size, CDR3 protein, CDR3 DNA. A D gene is named only where the DNA matches it firmly. Clone size appears in some rows only: once, few, many, or a class for an expanded clone.

NA,TRBV7-9,TRBJ2-7,NA,CASSPIGEQYF,TGTGCCAGCAGCCCCATCGGCGAGCAGTACTTC
TRBD1,TRBV6-4,TRBJ2-5,NA,CASSGTTGQGETAQYF,TGTGCCAGCAGTGGGACGACAGGGCAGGGTGAGACTGCCCAGTACTTC
NA,TRBV4-3,TRBJ2-7,NA,CASSQDPAGAYEQYF,TGCGCCAGCAGCCAAGATCCGGCAGGCGCCTACGAGCAGTACTTC
NA,TRBV28,TRBJ2-5,NA,CASSLRGEETQYF,TGTGCCAGCAGTTTACGGGGAGAAGAGACCCAGTACTTC
TRBD2,TRBV7-2,TRBJ2-5,NA,CASSFSGSYQETQYF,TGTGCCAGCAGTTTTAGCGGGAGTTATCAAGAGACCCAGTACTTC
TRBD2,TRBV19,TRBJ2-1,NA,CASSIRASGSFKDEQFF,TGTGCCAGTAGTATTCGGGCTAGCGGGAGTTTCAAGGATGAGCAGTTCTTC
TRBD2,TRBV4-3,TRBJ2-1,NA,CASSQGWERGSNEQFF,TGCGCCAGCAGCCAAGGATGGGAGCGGGGGAGCAATGAGCAGTTCTTC
NA,TRBV16,TRBJ2-4,once,CASSLRQGGKNIQYF,TGTGCCAGCAGCCTACGACAGGGAGGCAAAAACATTCAGTACTTC
TRBD1,TRBV2,TRBJ2-7,NA,CASMEGQGYDEQYF,TGTGCCAGCATGGAGGGACAGGGTTACGACGAGCAGTACTTC
TRBD2,TRBV29-1,TRBJ2-7,NA,CSVGGLGGGEQYF,TGCAGCGTTGGGGGACTAGGTGGAGGCGAGCAGTACTTC
TRBD2,TRBV29-1,TRBJ2-4,few,CSVVLSGSINIQYF,TGCAGCGTTGTCCTTAGCGGGAGTATAAACATTCAGTACTTC
NA,TRBV9,TRBJ1-2,NA,CASSVASRDYGYTF,TGTGCCAGCAGCGTGGCTTCCAGGGACTATGGCTACACCTTC
TRBD2,TRBV28,TRBJ2-7,NA,CASSPPSGGSYEQYF,TGTGCCAGCAGCCCACCGAGCGGGGGGTCCTACGAGCAGTACTTC
TRBD2,TRBV4-1,TRBJ2-2,NA,CASKPRLAANTGELFF,TGCGCCAGCAAGCCGCGACTAGCGGCGAACACCGGGGAGCTGTTTTTT
NA,TRBV19,TRBJ1-1,once,CASSMGGQNTEAFF,TGTGCCAGTAGTATGGGAGGGCAGAACACTGAAGCTTTCTTT
TRBD2,TRBV7-2,TRBJ2-1,once,CASSLAGLAGGMNEQFF,TGTGCCAGCAGCTTAGCAGGCCTAGCGGGAGGTATGAATGAGCAGTTCTTC
TRBD2,TRBV11-3,TRBJ2-1,NA,CASSLDGGSSYNEQFF,TGTGCCAGCAGCTTAGATGGCGGGAGCTCCTACAATGAGCAGTTCTTC
TRBD2,TRBV28,TRBJ2-1,NA,CASIPAGGSNEQFF,TGTGCCAGCATCCCAGCGGGAGGGTCCAATGAGCAGTTCTTC
TRBD1,TRBV4-2,TRBJ2-1,NA,CASSPLAGGFDNEQFF,TGTGCCAGCAGCCCTTTAGCAGGGGGCTTCGACAATGAGCAGTTCTTC
TRBD1,TRBV5-5,TRBJ2-7,NA,CASSLGGTDAYEQYF,TGTGCCAGCAGCTTGGGGGGGACAGATGCGTACGAGCAGTACTTC
TRBD2,TRBV18,TRBJ2-5,NA,CASSSGLQETQYF,TGTGCCAGCTCTAGCGGGCTCCAAGAGACCCAGTACTTC
TRBD2,TRBV27,TRBJ2-1,NA,CASSPRTSGYNEQFF,TGTGCCAGCAGTCCCAGGACTAGCGGCTACAATGAGCAGTTCTTC
NA,TRBV7-3,TRBJ2-2,NA,CASSLPTLNTGELFF,TGTGCCAGCAGCCTCCCAACATTGAACACCGGGGAGCTGTTTTTT
NA,TRBV10-3,TRBJ1-1,many,CAIAPLSENTEAFF,TGTGCCATCGCCCCTCTAAGTGAGAACACTGAAGCTTTCTTT
TRBD1,TRBV11-2,TRBJ1-3,once,CASSAAGGLSGETIYF,TGTGCCAGCAGCGCAGCAGGGGGCTTGTCAGGAGAAACCATATATTTT
TRBD2,TRBV4-3,TRBJ2-4,NA,CASSHGTSGSPAKNIQYF,TGCGCCAGCAGCCATGGGACTAGCGGGAGCCCTGCCAAAAACATTCAGTACTTC
TRBD2,TRBV4-3,TRBJ2-7,many,CASSQLAGESYEQYF,TGCGCCAGCAGCCAACTAGCGGGTGAGTCCTACGAGCAGTACTTC
NA,TRBV10-3,TRBJ2-5,NA,CAISESGAAQETQYF,TGTGCCATCAGTGAGTCTGGGGCAGCCCAAGAGACCCAGTACTTC
TRBD2,TRBV2,TRBJ2-1,NA,CASRGLAGGPIEHNEQFF,TGTGCCAGCAGGGGACTAGCGGGAGGGCCAATCGAGCACAATGAGCAGTTCTTC
TRBD1,TRBV19,TRBJ1-4,once,CASSSRQGIEKLFF,TGTGCCAGTAGTTCCCGACAGGGTATCGAAAAACTGTTTTTT
NA,TRBV4-1,TRBJ2-1,once,CASSHRSGLNPYNEQFF,TGCGCCAGCAGCCACCGTAGCGGCCTGAATCCCTACAATGAGCAGTTCTTC
TRBD1,TRBV27,TRBJ2-1,NA,CASSAPGQGIIGEQFF,TGTGCCAGCAGTGCGCCGGGACAGGGGATTATAGGTGAGCAGTTCTTC
TRBD2,TRBV5-1,TRBJ2-3,NA,CASSGLAALSTDTQYF,TGCGCCAGCAGCGGTCTAGCGGCCTTAAGCACAGATACGCAGTATTTT
NA,TRBV19,TRBJ1-5,NA,CASSAYGTGSNQPQHF,TGTGCCAGTAGTGCATACGGCACAGGTAGCAATCAGCCCCAGCATTTT
TRBD1,TRBV29-1,TRBJ2-7,NA,CSVEGDREGYEQYF,TGCAGCGTTGAAGGGGACAGGGAGGGCTACGAGCAGTACTTC
TRBD1,TRBV2,TRBJ2-2,NA,CASMGQGYTGELFF,TGTGCCAGCATGGGACAGGGGTACACCGGGGAGCTGTTTTTT
NA,TRBV7-2,TRBJ1-1,NA,CASSPGGNTEAFF,TGTGCCAGCAGTCCCGGGGGGAACACTGAAGCTTTCTTT
NA,TRBV5-1,TRBJ2-3,NA,CASSLAAGPTAIWSTDTQYF,TGCGCCAGCAGCTTGGCGGCGGGACCTACGGCAATTTGGTCTACAGATACGCAGTATTTT
TRBD2,TRBV11-3,TRBJ2-5,NA,CASSIDPGLAGVETQYF,TGTGCCAGCAGTATCGATCCGGGACTAGCGGGAGTAGAGACCCAGTACTTC
NA,TRBV7-3,TRBJ2-3,NA,CASSLLYTDTQYF,TGTGCCAGCAGCTTACTATACACAGATACGCAGTATTTT
NA,TRBV5-1,TRBJ2-3,NA,CASSLRPEDTDTQYF,TGCGCCAGCAGCTTAAGACCAGAGGACACAGATACGCAGTATTTT
TRBD2,TRBV9,TRBJ2-1,few,CASSDWTSGTYNEQFF,TGTGCCAGCAGCGATTGGACTAGCGGGACCTACAATGAGCAGTTCTTC
TRBD2,TRBV13,TRBJ2-3,once,CASSFRTSGINTDTQYF,TGTGCCAGCAGCTTCCGGACTAGCGGGATAAATACAGATACGCAGTATTTT
NA,TRBV19,TRBJ2-3,NA,CASSHREDTQYF,TGTGCCAGTAGTCACCGGGAGGATACGCAGTATTTT
TRBD1,TRBV19,TRBJ1-2,NA,CASSIPGGGGYTF,TGTGCCAGTAGTATCCCAGGGGGCGGTGGCTACACCTTC
TRBD1,TRBV7-3,TRBJ2-7,NA,CASSLTGTGFYEQYF,TGTGCCAGCAGCTTAACCGGGACAGGGTTTTACGAGCAGTACTTC